These 25 T cell receptor beta chains were all obtained from the same sample, sequenced in a study of T cells after yellow fever vaccination. TCRdb redid the calling of the 5' RACE reads with MiXCR, one entry per CDR3 protein. Among 300,000 to 450,000 distinct CDR3 sequences listed, over 5% were seen once. The sample was PBMCs, taken 5 days after the yellow fever booster vaccination. All receptors derive from a man aged 30 to 39 who received the YFV17D yellow fever vaccine.

This clonotype was observed a few times. The chain combines TRBV6-5 with TRBJ2-6; maybe TRBD2 (6 bases). The CDR3 consists of 16 residues. From germline, CDR1 is MNHEY and CDR2 SVGAGI. V lost 2 bases to trimming and J lost 1 base, with 9 bases between them. The CDR3 loop is CASSYTEGSGANVLTF. In nucleotides, the CDR3 is TGTGCCAGCAGTTACACGGAGGGGTCTGGGGCCAACGTCCTGACTTTC.

The chain is built from TRBV5-1 and TRBJ2-7; no clear D gene. V dropped 0 bases and J dropped 3 bases, with 7 bases sitting between them. From germline, CDR1 is SGHRS and CDR2 YFSETQ. The CDR3 has 13 amino acids. The CDR3 nucleotides are TGCGCCAGCAGCTTGGCCTCTCGCTACGAGCAGTACTTC. Amino acids: CASSLASRYEQYF.

Only a few counts were recorded for this clonotype. This sequence joins TRBV20-1 and TRBJ2-6; no clear D gene. The V and J ends lost 3 bases and 0 bases respectively, with 18 bases between them. This CDR3 has 18 residues. The germline CDR1 and CDR2 sequences are DFQATT and SNEGSKA (reference sequence). The CDR3 region is CSASLGWGQNSGANVLTF. The CDR3 bases are TGCAGTGCTAGTCTGGGGTGGGGTCAGAACTCTGGGGCCAACGTCCTGACTTTC.

This clonotype appeared many times. V and J are TRBV7-9 and TRBJ1-3; a possible D gene is TRBD1 (5 bases). The CDR3 has 17 residues. The V and J ends lost 6 bases and 0 bases respectively, with 18 bases between them. CDR1 is SEHNR, CDR2 FQNEAQ, per germline (reference sequence). The CDR3 loop reads CASRHMAGAASGNTIYF. As DNA, the CDR3 is TGTGCCAGCAGACATATGGCTGGGGCGGCCTCTGGAAACACCATATATTTT.

Ten or more counts support this clonotype. The chain couples TRBV7-6 to TRBJ2-5, with D possibly TRBD2 on 6 matching bases. V lost 6 bases and J lost 5, with 19 bases in between. The CDR3 runs 15 residues. CDR1 is SGHVS, CDR2 FNYEAQ, per germline. The CDR3 region has the DNA TGTGCCAGCAGTCATCCATATATTGGGGGGGAGACCCAGTACTTC. It translates to CASSHPYIGGETQYF.

This clonotype was seen many times. This rearrangement joins TRBV5-1 to TRBJ2-1; 7 nucleotides match TRBD2. The length of the CDR3 is 15 residues. The J segment lost 3 bases and the V segment lost 0 bases, leaving 3 bases of the junction unmatched. In germline, CDR1 is SGHRS, CDR2 YFSETQ. The CDR3 DNA is TGCGCCAGCAGCTTGGCCCCTAGCGGCTACAATGAGCAGTTCTTC. Protein: CASSLAPSGYNEQFF.

This clonotype appeared once. This clone may be a read error of a much larger clone one base away. This chain connects TRBV10-3 to TRBJ2-1, with a tentative D call TRBD2 (5 bases). V lost 2 bases and J 10 bases, leaving 12 bases between the germline ends. The V gene's germline CDR1 is ENHRY and CDR2 SYGVKD. The CDR3 is 13 residues long. CDR3 in DNA: TGTGCCATCAGTGAGGGAGGCGAGGGCGAGCAGTTCTTC. It translates to CAISEGGEGEQFF.

The gene calls are TRBV30 and TRBJ2-2; 11 bases are a match to TRBD2. The CDR3 covers 16 residues. The germline V gene encodes CDR1 GTSNPN and CDR2 SVGIG (reference sequence). The V segment lost 5 bases and the J segment 0 bases; nucleotides outside the gene matches: 5. The CDR3 sequence: CAWELAGDTNTGELFF. In DNA, the CDR3 is TGTGCCTGGGAACTAGCGGGAGATACGAACACCGGGGAGCTGTTTTTT.

The CDR3 DNA reads TGTGCCAGCAGCTTAGTGAGTCCGGCTAGTATCCTTTCCAAAAACATTCAGTACTTC. This encodes CASSLVSPASILSKNIQYF. J is TRBJ2-4 and V is TRBV11-1, with unresolved D. The CDR3 has 19 amino acids. Trimming left V 1 base short and J 2 bases short, with 21 bases between. The germline V gene has CDR1 SGHAT and CDR2 FQDESV (reference sequence).

The table lists this clonotype with a few counts. This chain joins TRBV3-1 and TRBJ2-3, with D possibly being TRBD1 or TRBD2 (5 bases each). Germline CDR1 is LGHDT and CDR2 is YNNKEL (reference sequence). Trimming took 3 bases from V and 4 from J, leaving 11 bases between them. This CDR3 is built from 14 residues. CDR3 protein: CASSHSGTPDTQYF. The CDR3 coding sequence is TGTGCCAGCAGCCATTCCGGGACGCCAGATACGCAGTATTTT.

This clonotype was found many times. The genes are TRBV5-1 and TRBJ2-7; 11 bases are shared with TRBD1. Germline CDR1 SGHRS, CDR2 YFSETQ. CDR3 length: 16 amino acids. With 0 bases clipped from V and 7 bases from J, the junction kept 9 bases outside the gene matches. This CDR3 is CASSLGGGQGAREQYF. For the CDR3, the DNA is TGCGCCAGCAGCTTGGGTGGTGGACAGGGGGCGCGGGAGCAGTACTTC.

This clonotype was found a few times. This chain connects TRBV5-4 to TRBJ2-1, with a tentative D call TRBD2 (6 bases). Trimming took 3 bases from V and 4 from J, leaving 26 bases between them. Looked up from germline, CDR1 is SGHNT and CDR2 is YYREEE (reference sequence). The CDR3 sequence is 19 residues long. CDR3 region: CASSSVRDSQSRAYNEQFF. The CDR3 nucleotides read TGTGCCAGCAGCTCTGTGCGGGATTCGCAGTCCCGGGCTTACAATGAGCAGTTCTTC.

This clonotype turned up a few times. J is TRBJ2-7 and V is TRBV5-1, with 7 bases matching TRBD1. CDR3 length: 14 residues. Germline CDR1 is SGHRS and CDR2 is YFSETQ. The V and J ends lost 4 bases and 0 bases, in that order; junction bases with no gene match: 4. As DNA, the CDR3 is TGCGCCAGCAGCCCGACAGGGAACTCCTACGAGCAGTACTTC. Protein: CASSPTGNSYEQYF.

This clonotype was recorded at least ten times. This rearrangement joins TRBV7-9 to TRBJ1-1; 7 nucleotides align to TRBD1. CDR1 is SEHNR and CDR2 is FQNEAQ in the germline V gene (reference sequence). V trimming: 8 bases; J trimming: 3 bases; junction bases outside the gene matches: 0. The CDR3 is made up of 11 amino acids. CDR3 sequence reads: CASQGDTEAFF. CDR3 in DNA: TGTGCCAGCCAGGGGGACACTGAAGCTTTCTTT.

Details on this clonotype: With a much larger clone just one base away, this may be a read error. V and J are TRBV7-8 and TRBJ2-3, with D tentatively TRBD2 (6 bases). This CDR3 is 14 amino acids long. Trimming cost V 1 base and J 7 bases, with 12 bases left between them. Per germline, CDR1 SGHVS and CDR2 FQNEAQ. CDR3 amino acids: CASSLELATHTQYF. The DNA for the CDR3 is TGTGCCAGCAGCTTAGAACTAGCAACACATACGCAGTATTTT.

The table lists this clonotype with a few counts. The rearrangement uses TRBV7-2 and TRBJ2-2; no firm D call. The CDR3 loop spans 17 amino acids. Trimming took off 2 bases at V and 0 bases at J, with 13 bases between the two ends. Germline V lookup: CDR1 SGHTA, CDR2 FQGNSA. This chain's CDR3 is CASSLSRGIPNTGELFF. In nucleotides, the CDR3 is TGTGCCAGCAGCTTAAGTCGCGGAATACCGAACACCGGGGAGCTGTTTTTT.

This sequence joins TRBV29-1 and TRBJ2-5; D remains ambiguous. Deletions cut 7 bases from V and 2 bases from J, with 5 bases between. The CDR3 runs to 10 residues. Germline CDR1 and CDR2: SQVTM and ANQGSEA. CDR3 loop: CSGRQETQYF. In DNA form, the CDR3 reads TGCAGCGGAAGACAAGAGACCCAGTACTTC.

This clonotype was counted ten times or more. The rearrangement joins TRBV10-3 to TRBJ2-3, with TRBD1 as a possible D gene (6 bases). Germline-derived CDR1 and CDR2 are ENHRY and SYGVKD. The CDR3 spans 15 residues. The ends were cut back, 1 base at V and 5 bases at J, with 13 bases in the middle. The CDR3 loop reads CAISEWDTSKDTQYF. For the CDR3, the DNA is TGTGCCATCAGTGAGTGGGACACGAGTAAAGATACGCAGTATTTT.

This chain connects TRBV29-1 to TRBJ2-2, with D possibly TRBD1 on 5 matching bases. Trimming pared 5 bases from V and 7 bases from J, leaving 26 bases between. The germline CDR1 and CDR2 sequences are SQVTM and ANQGSEA. The CDR3 consists of 17 residues. The CDR3 protein is CSVRQSTGSISSGELFF. The DNA for the CDR3 is TGCAGCGTTCGACAGTCTACAGGATCCATTTCCAGCGGGGAGCTGTTTTTT.

This clonotype was detected only a few times. The rearrangement links TRBV27 to TRBJ1-2; TRBD1 is a possible D gene (5 bases). Germline V gives CDR1 MNHEY, CDR2 SMNVEV (reference sequence). The CDR3 runs to 20 residues. V lost 6 bases and J 1 base, leaving 30 bases between the germline ends. The CDR3 loop reads CASSSLGPGLYSGVNYGYTF. CDR3 in DNA: TGTGCCAGCAGCTCTTTAGGGCCGGGACTCTACAGCGGGGTTAACTATGGCTACACCTTC.

This clonotype was seen repeatedly, ten times or more. The CDR3 nucleotides read TGTGCCAATAGCGGAGCGGGAGAGGAGCAGTACTTC. It specifies CANSGAGEEQYF. The V gene is TRBV10-3, the J gene TRBJ2-7, with 8 bases aligning to TRBD2. Germline V lookup: CDR1 ENHRY, CDR2 SYGVKD. V lost 10 bases, J lost 7 bases, and 9 bases stayed unmatched. The CDR3 has 12 amino acids.

This clonotype was seen at least ten times. This chain connects TRBV20-1 to TRBJ2-1; 7 nucleotides align to TRBD2. The germline gives CDR1 DFQATT, CDR2 SNEGSKA (reference sequence). Trimming cost V 3 bases and J 10 bases; bases outside gene matches: 12. There are 14 residues in the CDR3. CDR3: CSARTPGLPLEQFF. The DNA of the CDR3 is TGCAGTGCTAGGACCCCGGGACTACCACTGGAGCAGTTCTTC.

CDR3 amino acids: CSATTSASYNEQFF. In DNA, the CDR3 is TGCAGTGCAACGACTAGCGCCTCCTACAATGAGCAGTTCTTC. J is TRBJ2-1 and V is TRBV20-1; 8 bases are shared with TRBD2. CDR1 and CDR2 from the germline V gene are DFQATT and SNEGSKA (reference sequence). The CDR3 is 14 amino acids. J was trimmed by 0 bases and V by 6 bases; bases with no gene match: 4.

This clonotype was seen only a few times. This CDR3 reads CASTKTSGRVYNEQFF. The CDR3 coding sequence is TGCGCCAGCACCAAGACGAGCGGGAGGGTCTACAATGAGCAGTTCTTC. V and J are TRBV5-1 and TRBJ2-1; 10 bases are shared with TRBD2. The CDR3 length is 16 residues. V gave up 6 bases and J gave up 3 bases; unmatched junction bases: 9. Germline V lookup: CDR1 SGHRS, CDR2 YFSETQ.

This clonotype was recorded a few times. The V call is TRBV7-2, the J call TRBJ2-3, with TRBD2 matching over 7 bases. Germline CDR1 SGHTA, CDR2 FQGNSA. The CDR3 extends over 15 amino acids. V trimming: 3 bases; J trimming: 2 bases; junction bases outside the gene matches: 5. Written as DNA, the CDR3 is TGTGCCAGCAGCTTCTCTAGCGGACCCACAGATACGCAGTATTTT. Amino acids: CASSFSSGPTDTQYF.